The clone carrying this T cell receptor beta chain appeared many times. Its specificity is not known. MiXCR, run by TCRdb on the reads, gives a single entry per CDR3 protein. The sample carries about 300,000 distinct CDR3 sequences, approximately 8.9% recorded once. V was clipped by 6 bases and J by 11 bases; unmatched bases: 6. The CDR3 loop spans 12 amino acids. The data were taken from a study of T cell repertoires in cytomegalovirus infection. Study-wide points: Individuals carrying CMV plus the relevant HLA were identified by cumulative frequency of public TCR beta families.

This TCR came from a human donor in good health (CMV status not recorded). Some clones in this sample may be carry-over from other donors' samples. The V and J genes are TRBV12-3 or TRBV12-4 and TRBJ1-1; 10 bases map to TRBD1. Input material: PBMCs. CDR3 amino acids: CASSQDRGLAFF. The CDR3 region has the DNA TGTGCCAGCAGCCAAGACAGGGGGCTTGCTTTCTTT.